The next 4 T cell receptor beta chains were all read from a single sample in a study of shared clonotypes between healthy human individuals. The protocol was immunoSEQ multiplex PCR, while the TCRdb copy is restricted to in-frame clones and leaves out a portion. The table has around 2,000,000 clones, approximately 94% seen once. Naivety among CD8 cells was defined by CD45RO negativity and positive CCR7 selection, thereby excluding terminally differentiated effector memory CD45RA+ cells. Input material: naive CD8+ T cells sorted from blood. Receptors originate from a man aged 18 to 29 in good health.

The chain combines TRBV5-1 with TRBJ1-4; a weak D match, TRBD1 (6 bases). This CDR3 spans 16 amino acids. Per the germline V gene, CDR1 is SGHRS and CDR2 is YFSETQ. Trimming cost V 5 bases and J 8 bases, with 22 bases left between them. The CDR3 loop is CASRQETGTENEKLFF. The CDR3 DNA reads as TGCGCCAGCAGGCAAGAGACAGGTACCGAAAACGAAAAACTGTTTTTT. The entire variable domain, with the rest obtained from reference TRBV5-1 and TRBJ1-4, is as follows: KAGVTQTPRYLIKTRGQQVTLSCSPISGHRSVSWYQQTPGQGLQFLFEYFSETQRNKGNFPGRFSGRQFSNSRSEMNVSTLELGDSALYLCASRQETGTENEKLFFGSGTQLSVL.

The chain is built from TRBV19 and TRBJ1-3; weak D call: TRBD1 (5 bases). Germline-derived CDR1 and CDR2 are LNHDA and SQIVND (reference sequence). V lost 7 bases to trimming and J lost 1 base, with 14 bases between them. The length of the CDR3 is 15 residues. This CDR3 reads CASTLTASSGNTIYF. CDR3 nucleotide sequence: TGTGCCAGTACTCTGACAGCCTCTTCTGGAAACACCATATATTTT.

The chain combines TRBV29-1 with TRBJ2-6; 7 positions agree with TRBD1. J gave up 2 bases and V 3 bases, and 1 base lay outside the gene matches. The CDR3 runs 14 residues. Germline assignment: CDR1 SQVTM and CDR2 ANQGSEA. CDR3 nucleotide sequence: TGCAGCGTTGACGACAGGGCTGGGGCCAACGTCCTGACTTTC. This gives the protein CSVDDRAGANVLTF.

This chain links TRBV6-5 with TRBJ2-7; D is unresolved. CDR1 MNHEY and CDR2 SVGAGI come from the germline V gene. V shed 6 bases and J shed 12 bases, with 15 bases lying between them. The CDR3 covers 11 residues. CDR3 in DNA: TGTGCCAGCAGATACCCAGACTTAATGTACTTC. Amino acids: CASRYPDLMYF.